The sequence of this T cell receptor beta chain was determined in a study of blood T cell repertoires in COVID-19. Data came from immunoSEQ multiplex PCR; TCRdb stores just in-frame clones and leaves some out. The sample has approximately 300,000 clones; over 75% are singletons. The germline V gene encodes CDR1 SQVTM and CDR2 ANQGSEA. After removal of 4 bases from V and 3 bases from J, the junction contained 5 bases not matched to a gene. The CDR3 is 13 residues long. The sequence was collected from a man aged 50-60 years with active or convalescent COVID-19. V is TRBV29-1 and J is TRBJ1-2; 7 nucleotides align to TRBD1. Sequenced: peripheral blood. The CDR3 nucleotides are TGCAGCGTTGGAGAGGGGGCTGACTATGGCTACACCTTC. Translated: CSVGEGADYGYTF.